These 20 T cell receptor beta chains originate from one sample sequenced in a study of blood T cells in healthy people across ages. For the second PCR, which ran for 7 to 11 cycles, a sample-barcoded 5' primer and a J-beta primer mix were used. Each CDR3 protein is one row after TCRdb ran MiXCR on the 5' RACE reads. The profile covers approximately 940,000 distinct CDR3 sequences, with 48% appearing a single time and roughly 13% taken by the ten largest. The specimen sequenced was blood. These receptors were taken from a man younger than 45 in good health.

The chain uses TRBV18 and TRBJ1-1; weak D call: TRBD1 (6 bases). Trimming took off 3 bases at V and 4 bases at J, with 18 bases between the two ends. The CDR3 extends over 16 amino acids. Germline V gene sequence: CDR1 KGHSH, CDR2 LQKENI. The CDR3: CASSPSMGGGGTEAFF. The CDR3 coding sequence is TGTGCCAGCTCACCCTCTATGGGGGGCGGGGGCACTGAAGCTTTCTTT.

This rearrangement joins TRBV20-1 to TRBJ2-1, with no clear D. Germline CDR1 DFQATT, CDR2 SNEGSKA (reference sequence). The length of the CDR3 is 12 residues. V lost 5 bases and J lost 2, with 7 bases in between. The CDR3 protein is CSAPAPYNEQFF. In DNA form, the CDR3 reads TGCAGTGCTCCAGCTCCCTACAATGAGCAGTTCTTC.

This clonotype was seen a few times. The chain has TRBV12-3 or TRBV12-4 and TRBJ2-7; a possible D gene is TRBD1 (6 bases). This CDR3 spans 15 amino acids. Trimming stripped 5 bases from V and 1 base from J, with 15 bases between. The CDR3 sequence is CASSPPGVRSYEQYF. The DNA of the CDR3 is TGTGCCAGCAGTCCTCCAGGGGTTAGGTCCTACGAGCAGTACTTC.

This clonotype turned up a few times. The rearrangement links TRBV29-1 to TRBJ2-7; D not resolved. The germline gives CDR1 SQVTM, CDR2 ANQGSEA. Trimming removed 6 bases from V and 2 bases from J, with 11 bases in between. The CDR3 runs to 12 residues. The CDR3 sequence: CSVKDAPYEQYF. The CDR3 nucleotides read TGCAGCGTGAAGGACGCTCCCTACGAGCAGTACTTC.

This sequence joins TRBV12-3 or TRBV12-4 and TRBJ1-1; D possibly corresponds to TRBD1 (5 bases). Trimming removed 7 bases from V and 6 bases from J, with 15 bases in between. CDR3 size: 13 residues. The CDR3 DNA sequence: TGTGCCAGCAAGGTGATGGGGGTCGCTGAAGCTTTCTTT. Amino acid sequence: CASKVMGVAEAFF.

This chain uses TRBV20-1 with TRBJ1-5; TRBD1 aligns across 8 bases. The CDR3 sequence is 13 residues long. V lost 5 bases and J lost 8; bases outside the gene matches: 8. Germline V gene data show CDR1 as DFQATT and CDR2 as SNEGSKA (reference sequence). CDR3 protein: CSAAEDRVKPQHF. In DNA form, the CDR3 reads TGCAGTGCTGCCGAGGACAGGGTAAAGCCCCAGCATTTT.

In DNA, the CDR3 is TGTGCCAGCGGGGAAGACAGCGGGAGCTCCTACAATGAGCAGTTCTTC. This translates into CASGEDSGSSYNEQFF. The J gene is TRBJ2-1, the V gene TRBV27; the match to TRBD2 covers 8 bases. Germline V gives CDR1 MNHEY, CDR2 SMNVEV (reference sequence). The ends lost 8 bases at V and 0 bases at J; junction bases unmatched: 9. The CDR3 has 16 amino acids.

This clonotype was recorded a few times. The genes are TRBV20-1 and TRBJ1-6; the D gene is possibly TRBD1 (5 bases). Germline CDR1 DFQATT, CDR2 SNEGSKA (reference sequence). Trimming shortened V by 4 bases and J by 9 bases, and 16 bases separated the two germline ends. The CDR3 totals 14 residues. As DNA, the CDR3 is TGCAGTGCTACCCCGGGGGGTCGGGGTTCACCCCTCCACTTT. This codes for CSATPGGRGSPLHF.

The chain has TRBV4-1 and TRBJ1-6; D is uncertain. Germline assignment: CDR1 MGHRA and CDR2 YSYEKL. The CDR3 is 14 amino acids. V lost 2 bases and J 7 bases, leaving 9 bases between the germline ends. The CDR3 DNA is TGCGCCAGCAGCCAAACCGCGGGAAATTCACCCCTCCACTTT. Protein product: CASSQTAGNSPLHF.

This clonotype showed up just a few times. The chain joins TRBV7-3 to TRBJ2-1, with no clear D. Per germline, CDR1 SGHTA and CDR2 FQGTGA. Trimming cost V 5 bases and J 9 bases, with 17 bases left between them. There are 14 residues in the CDR3. CDR3 DNA sequence: TGTGCCAGCAGCCCCCCAAGGGTTAGGAGTGAGCAGTTCTTC. Its translation is CASSPPRVRSEQFF.

This chain uses TRBV20-1 with TRBJ2-4, with 11 bases identical to TRBD2. Losses at the gene ends were 0 bases for V and 0 bases for J; bases not matched to a gene: 7. This CDR3 contains 18 residues. The germline V gene has CDR1 DFQATT and CDR2 SNEGSKA (reference sequence). The CDR3 DNA reads as TGCAGTGCTAGAGATGGTCTAGCGGGGGGTGTAGCCAAAAACATTCAGTACTTC. It codes for CSARDGLAGGVAKNIQYF.

V gene TRBV29-1 combines with J gene TRBJ1-2; unclear D gene. CDR3 length: 14 residues. Between the trimmed V and J ends, which lost 7 bases and 3 bases, there was a span of 18 bases. Germline V gene data show CDR1 as SQVTM and CDR2 as ANQGSEA. This CDR3 is CSATDGVTHYGYTF. The CDR3 DNA reads TGCAGCGCTACCGATGGGGTTACTCACTATGGCTACACCTTC.

The J gene is TRBJ1-4, the V gene TRBV6-1, with D unclear. This CDR3 is 15 amino acids long. Trimming left V 6 bases short and J 0 bases short, with 11 bases between. The germline V gene has CDR1 MNHNS and CDR2 SASEGT. CDR3 sequence: CASSSAPATNEKLFF. CDR3 in DNA: TGTGCCAGCAGCTCCGCCCCGGCAACTAATGAAAAACTGTTTTTT.

The chain employs TRBV14 and TRBJ1-1; D unresolved. This CDR3 contains 14 residues. The V and J ends lost 4 bases and 0 bases respectively, with 9 bases between them. The germline V gene encodes CDR1 SGHDN and CDR2 FVKESK. CDR3 sequence reads: CASSPQHMNTEAFF. Written as DNA, the CDR3 is TGTGCCAGCAGCCCTCAACATATGAACACTGAAGCTTTCTTT.

This rearrangement joins TRBV28 to TRBJ1-5; D perhaps matches TRBD1 (6 bases). The germline gives CDR1 MDHEN, CDR2 SYDVKM. Trimming removed 5 bases from V and 1 base from J, with 12 bases in between. CDR3 length: 15 residues. The CDR3: CASSAGQTSNQPQHF. CDR3 coding DNA: TGTGCCAGCAGTGCTGGACAGACCAGCAATCAGCCCCAGCATTTT.

The chain has TRBV9 and TRBJ2-1; TRBD2 agrees at 8 bases. Germline trimming cut 5 bases from V and 7 bases from J; bases unmatched to any gene: 5. This CDR3 contains 13 residues. Germline-derived CDR1 and CDR2 are SGDLS and YYNGEE. CDR3 residues: CASSGIAGNEQFF. CDR3 nucleotides: TGTGCCAGCAGTGGGATAGCGGGGAATGAGCAGTTCTTC.

This clonotype was observed a few times. This chain joins TRBV18 and TRBJ1-4, with TRBD1 matching over 7 bases. The CDR3 contains 13 residues. Germline trimming cut 3 bases from V and 5 bases from J; bases unmatched to any gene: 0. The germline V gene has CDR1 KGHSH and CDR2 LQKENI. The CDR3: CASSPGQNEKLFF. In nucleotides, the CDR3 is TGTGCCAGCTCACCGGGACAGAATGAAAAACTGTTTTTT.

The genes are TRBV27 and TRBJ1-4; 9 bases are shared with TRBD1. The V gene's germline CDR1 is MNHEY and CDR2 SMNVEV (reference sequence). This CDR3 is 13 amino acids long. CDR3 bases: TGTGCGCCGCACGGGACAGGGCTTGAAAAACTGTTTTTT. Residues: CAPHGTGLEKLFF.

Points on this clonotype: An end of the junction differs from the germline gene, which may be a read error. The chain recombines TRBV4-1 with TRBJ1-4; TRBD1 might be the D (6 bases). CDR1 MGHRA and CDR2 YSYEKL come from the germline V gene. The CDR3 is 15 amino acids. The CDR3 region is CASSLLQGTSEKLFF. The CDR3 nucleotides are TGCGCCAGCAGCCTTCTACAGGGCACTAGTGAAAAACTGTTTTTT.

The chain carries TRBV5-1 and TRBJ2-7; TRBD1 matches 8 bases. V gave up 4 bases and J gave up 3 bases; unmatched junction bases: 15. Per germline, CDR1 SGHRS and CDR2 YFSETQ. This CDR3 is 17 amino acids long. CDR3 sequence reads: CASSQTHGTGFYYEQYF. The CDR3 nucleotides read TGCGCCAGCAGCCAGACCCACGGGACAGGTTTCTACTACGAGCAGTACTTC.